This T cell receptor (beta chain) originates from a study of blood T cells in healthy people across ages. Notes on the study in general: What prevented conclusive comparison of naive and antigen-experienced cells was that PBMCs were unsorted. As age increased, TCR beta diversity per million T cells fell in a roughly linear fashion.

On this clonotype itself: Antigen: not known.

Caucasian individuals from Russia who were healthy and aged 6 to 90 acted as donors. V lost 1 base and J 1 base, leaving 13 bases between the germline ends. Germline lookup yields CDR1 SGHTA and CDR2 FQGNSA. The CDR3 has 16 amino acids. PCR was performed a second time for about 6 to 11 cycles using a sample-barcoded 5' primer and a J-beta primer mix. Through a template-switch adaptor with 12 random nucleotides, each cDNA molecule received a tag. TCRdb reanalysed the 5' RACE reads using MiXCR and keeps one entry per CDR3 protein. The sample includes almost 800,000 distinct CDR3 sequences, roughly 64% of them seen just once.

The TCR originated in a man younger than 45 in good health. The gene calls are TRBV7-2 and TRBJ2-5, with D possibly being TRBD2 (6 bases). The sample consisted of blood. The CDR3 DNA is TGTGCCAGCAGCTTAGTGGTAGGAGGGATCCAAGAGACCCAGTACTTC. The encoded protein is CASSLVVGGIQETQYF.